Listed below are T cell receptor beta chains from one sample, sequenced in a study of blood T cell repertoires in COVID-19. Clones were read by immunoSEQ multiplex PCR, and TCRdb kept only the in-frame ones, dropping some. The table records 250,000 to 350,000 clones, more than 90% of them present only once. The sample was PBMCs or T cells enriched from blood (not recorded which). The receptors were gathered from a man between 60 and 75 years old who had recovered from COVID-19. The CDR3 runs from the conserved cysteine through the conserved F or W. D genes are given only for firm matches. Part of the rows lack a size; the others show once, few, many or a class for expanded clones.

V gene: TRBV4-1; J gene: TRBJ1-2; clone size: -; D gene: TRBD1; CDR3 DNA: TGCGCCGTTAGCGGACAGGACAATGTTGGTGGCTACACCTTC; CDR3 protein: CAVSGQDNVGGYTF
V gene: TRBV30; J gene: TRBJ1-6; clone size: many; D gene: -; CDR3 DNA: TGTGCCTGGACCCGTTTCTATAATTCACCCCTCCACTTT; CDR3 protein: CAWTRFYNSPLHF
V gene: TRBV6-5; J gene: TRBJ1-4; clone size: few; D gene: -; CDR3 DNA: TGTGCCAGCATGTCCAGGGGTCGGGAAAAACTGTTTTTT; CDR3 protein: CASMSRGREKLFF
V gene: TRBV15; J gene: TRBJ1-5; clone size: few; D gene: TRBD1; CDR3 DNA: TGTGCCACCAGCAGAACAGGGGGAGTTTATAGCAATCAGCCCCAGCATTTT; CDR3 protein: CATSRTGGVYSNQPQHF
V gene: TRBV5-4; J gene: TRBJ2-5; clone size: -; D gene: -; CDR3 DNA: TGTGCCAGCAGCTTGTCTATCGTGCGGGGCCAAGAGACCCAGTACTTC; CDR3 protein: CASSLSIVRGQETQYF
V gene: TRBV7-8; J gene: TRBJ2-4; clone size: -; D gene: -; CDR3 DNA: TGTGCCAGCAGCTTATTCCGAGGTCGAGACATTCAGTACTTC; CDR3 protein: CASSLFRGRDIQYF
V gene: TRBV7-3; J gene: TRBJ1-2; clone size: -; D gene: -; CDR3 DNA: TGTGCCAGCAGCCCAGGGGTGTTAGCTAACTATGGCTACACCTTC; CDR3 protein: CASSPGVLANYGYTF
V gene: TRBV10-3; J gene: TRBJ1-3; clone size: -; D gene: TRBD1; CDR3 DNA: TGTGCCATCAGTGACGACAGGGTGGCTGGAAACACCATATATTTT; CDR3 protein: CAISDDRVAGNTIYF
V gene: TRBV3-1/TRBV3-2; J gene: TRBJ2-7; clone size: -; D gene: TRBD1; CDR3 DNA: TGTGCCAGCAGCCTCAGGGACAGACCCTACGAGCAGTACTTC; CDR3 protein: CASSLRDRPYEQYF
V gene: TRBV6-5; J gene: TRBJ1-1; clone size: -; D gene: -; CDR3 DNA: TGTGCCAGCAGTTACTCCCAGAACACTGAAGCTTTCTTT; CDR3 protein: CASSYSQNTEAFF
V gene: TRBV10-3; J gene: TRBJ2-3; clone size: -; D gene: TRBD2; CDR3 DNA: TGTGCCACCGGCCTAGGGGAGGGAGATACGCAGTATTTT; CDR3 protein: CATGLGEGDTQYF
V gene: TRBV4-2; J gene: TRBJ1-2; clone size: -; D gene: -; CDR3 DNA: TGTGCCAGCAGCCAAGGGCGGTTGCAGGGGATTGGCTACACCTTC; CDR3 protein: CASSQGRLQGIGYTF
V gene: TRBV5-4; J gene: TRBJ2-7; clone size: few; D gene: TRBD2; CDR3 DNA: TGTGCCAGCAGCTTGGGGGATGGGACTACAGGAGAGCAGTACTTC; CDR3 protein: CASSLGDGTTGEQYF
V gene: TRBV28; J gene: TRBJ2-5; clone size: once; D gene: -; CDR3 DNA: TGTGCCAGCAGACAACAAGAGACCCAGTACTTC; CDR3 protein: CASRQQETQYF
V gene: TRBV6-5; J gene: TRBJ1-6; clone size: -; D gene: TRBD1; CDR3 DNA: TGTGCCAGCAGTTACGGGGGACAGGGGGCCCTTTCACCCCTCCACTTT; CDR3 protein: CASSYGGQGALSPLHF
V gene: TRBV5-4; J gene: TRBJ1-1; clone size: -; D gene: -; CDR3 DNA: TGTGCCAGCAGCTCAAGCGTAGGGGGAAACACTGAAGCTTTCTTT; CDR3 protein: CASSSSVGGNTEAFF
V gene: TRBV7-9; J gene: TRBJ1-2; clone size: once; D gene: TRBD1; CDR3 DNA: TGTGCCAGCAGCTACCCCCCGGGAGGGGGCAGCTATGGCTACACCTTC; CDR3 protein: CASSYPPGGGSYGYTF
V gene: TRBV30; J gene: TRBJ2-5; clone size: -; D gene: -; CDR3 DNA: TGTGCCTGGAGTGGTTTCGGGGAGACCCAGTACTTC; CDR3 protein: CAWSGFGETQYF
V gene: TRBV6-6; J gene: TRBJ1-1; clone size: -; D gene: -; CDR3 DNA: TGTGCCAGCAGTTACAGGGGCCCGTCTAACACTGAAGCTTTCTTT; CDR3 protein: CASSYRGPSNTEAFF
V gene: TRBV10-3; J gene: TRBJ1-5; clone size: -; D gene: -; CDR3 DNA: TGTGCCATCAGTTCTAGTGGCGGTTACAATCAGCCCCAGCATTTT; CDR3 protein: CAISSSGGYNQPQHF
V gene: TRBV18; J gene: TRBJ2-1; clone size: -; D gene: -; CDR3 DNA: TGTGCCAGCTCACCTACTTCGAATGAGCAGTTCTTC; CDR3 protein: CASSPTSNEQFF
V gene: TRBV27; J gene: TRBJ2-3; clone size: -; D gene: -; CDR3 DNA: TGTGCCAGCAGGGTCTTCTCGAGGGGGGGCGCAGATACGCAGTATTTT; CDR3 protein: CASRVFSRGGADTQYF
V gene: TRBV7-9; J gene: TRBJ2-3; clone size: -; D gene: TRBD2; CDR3 DNA: TGTGCCAGCAGCTTCCACAGCGGGGGGGCAGATACGCAGTATTTT; CDR3 protein: CASSFHSGGADTQYF
V gene: TRBV24-1; J gene: TRBJ1-1; clone size: -; D gene: -; CDR3 DNA: TGTGCCACCAGTAGCCTAAAGAACACTGAAGCTTTCTTT; CDR3 protein: CATSSLKNTEAFF
V gene: TRBV30; J gene: TRBJ1-6; clone size: -; D gene: TRBD1; CDR3 DNA: TGTGCCTCTACGGGACAGGGAGATTCACCCCTCCACTTT; CDR3 protein: CASTGQGDSPLHF
V gene: TRBV18; J gene: TRBJ2-7; clone size: -; D gene: -; CDR3 DNA: TGTGCCAGCTCACTCGAGTCCGAGCAGTACTTC; CDR3 protein: CASSLESEQYF
V gene: TRBV2; J gene: TRBJ2-1; clone size: -; D gene: TRBD1; CDR3 DNA: TGTGCCAGCAGTGATATTAGGGGGCGTAATGAGCAGTTCTTC; CDR3 protein: CASSDIRGRNEQFF
V gene: TRBV18; J gene: TRBJ1-1; clone size: -; D gene: -; CDR3 DNA: TGTGCCAGCTCTTTTGGCCCCGAGGGCACTGAAGCTTTCTTT; CDR3 protein: CASSFGPEGTEAFF
V gene: TRBV12-3/TRBV12-4; J gene: TRBJ1-1; clone size: -; D gene: -; CDR3 DNA: TGTGCCAGCAGTTTCCCGGGCACTGAAGCTTTCTTT; CDR3 protein: CASSFPGTEAFF
V gene: TRBV30; J gene: TRBJ1-3; clone size: -; D gene: -; CDR3 DNA: TGTGCCTGGAGTGTATTACCCACGGTAAAATCTGGAAACACCATATATTTT; CDR3 protein: CAWSVLPTVKSGNTIYF
V gene: TRBV27; J gene: TRBJ2-7; clone size: -; D gene: TRBD1; CDR3 DNA: TGTGCCAGCTCCAAGGTAGGGGGCAGCTACGAGCAGTACTTC; CDR3 protein: CASSKVGGSYEQYF
V gene: TRBV3-1/TRBV3-2; J gene: TRBJ2-4; clone size: -; D gene: TRBD2; CDR3 DNA: TGTGCCAGCAGCCAAGATCGACTAGCGGGAACCAAAAACATTCAGTACTTC; CDR3 protein: CASSQDRLAGTKNIQYF
V gene: TRBV5-1; J gene: TRBJ1-1; clone size: -; D gene: TRBD1; CDR3 DNA: TGCGCCAGCAGACCAGACAGGGCCGGTGAAGCTTTCTTT; CDR3 protein: CASRPDRAGEAFF
V gene: TRBV2; J gene: TRBJ1-6; clone size: once; D gene: TRBD1; CDR3 DNA: TGTGCCAGCAGTCCCGGCGAACAGGGGGCAAGGTCACCCCTCCACTTT; CDR3 protein: CASSPGEQGARSPLHF
V gene: TRBV3-1/TRBV3-2; J gene: TRBJ1-3; clone size: -; D gene: -; CDR3 DNA: TGTGCCAGCAGCCCCAGGCTTAATGGAAACACCATATATTTT; CDR3 protein: CASSPRLNGNTIYF
V gene: TRBV9; J gene: TRBJ1-2; clone size: -; D gene: TRBD1; CDR3 DNA: TGTGCCAGCACCAGGGACAGCTCCTATGGCTACACCTTC; CDR3 protein: CASTRDSSYGYTF
V gene: TRBV27; J gene: TRBJ1-6; clone size: once; D gene: TRBD1; CDR3 DNA: TGTGCCAGCCGTAGCGGGACAGAAAATTCACCCCTCCACTTT; CDR3 protein: CASRSGTENSPLHF
V gene: TRBV11-2; J gene: TRBJ2-3; clone size: once; D gene: -; CDR3 DNA: TGTGCCAGCAGCTTAAGTATCAGGGGGGTCATAGATACGCAGTATTTT; CDR3 protein: CASSLSIRGVIDTQYF
V gene: TRBV5-1; J gene: TRBJ2-5; clone size: -; D gene: -; CDR3 DNA: TGCGCCAGCAGCGAATGGGGCCGAGAGACCCAGTACTTC; CDR3 protein: CASSEWGRETQYF
V gene: TRBV15; J gene: TRBJ2-1; clone size: -; D gene: -; CDR3 DNA: TGTGCCACCAGCCCTACCCCCTACAATGAGCAGTTCTTC; CDR3 protein: CATSPTPYNEQFF
V gene: TRBV29-1; J gene: TRBJ1-3; clone size: -; D gene: TRBD1; CDR3 DNA: TGCAGCGTCTGGGACAGGGCCAATGGAAACACCATATATTTT; CDR3 protein: CSVWDRANGNTIYF
V gene: TRBV7-8; J gene: TRBJ1-1; clone size: -; D gene: TRBD1; CDR3 DNA: TGTGCCAGCAGCCTAGGGTCCCTCCTCGACAGGGGCACTGAAGCTTTCTTT; CDR3 protein: CASSLGSLLDRGTEAFF
V gene: TRBV3-1/TRBV3-2; J gene: TRBJ1-5; clone size: -; D gene: -; CDR3 DNA: TGTGCCAGCAGCCACGACAGAGACAATCAGCCCCAGCATTTT; CDR3 protein: CASSHDRDNQPQHF
V gene: TRBV7-9; J gene: TRBJ2-1; clone size: -; D gene: -; CDR3 DNA: TGTGCCAGCAGCTTATTGGGCCAGACCAATGAGCAGTTCTTC; CDR3 protein: CASSLLGQTNEQFF
V gene: TRBV6-2/TRBV6-3; J gene: TRBJ2-7; clone size: -; D gene: TRBD1; CDR3 DNA: TGTGCCAGCAGTTCGACAGGGTATGCTTCCTACGAGCAGTACTTC; CDR3 protein: CASSSTGYASYEQYF
V gene: TRBV28; J gene: TRBJ1-2; clone size: -; D gene: TRBD1; CDR3 DNA: TGTGCCAGCAGTTGGGGGACAGGGATTGCGTACTATGGCTACACCTTC; CDR3 protein: CASSWGTGIAYYGYTF
V gene: TRBV5-5; J gene: TRBJ1-2; clone size: -; D gene: -; CDR3 DNA: TGTGCCAGCAGCCTCCAGCGGGGGGTTCCAGCGGCCTACACCTTC; CDR3 protein: CASSLQRGVPAAYTF
V gene: TRBV5-1; J gene: TRBJ1-4; clone size: -; D gene: -; CDR3 DNA: TGCGCCAGCAGCTTGGCCGGCGGAACAACTAATGAAAAACTGTTTTTT; CDR3 protein: CASSLAGGTTNEKLFF
V gene: TRBV4-2; J gene: TRBJ2-7; clone size: -; D gene: -; CDR3 DNA: TGTGCCAGCAGCCAAGATTGGGGAGCGAGCTCCTACGAGCAGTACTTC; CDR3 protein: CASSQDWGASSYEQYF
V gene: TRBV19; J gene: TRBJ1-5; clone size: -; D gene: -; CDR3 DNA: TGTGCCAGTAGTCCGCTCGCGGGGGCTCTCGATCAGCCCCAGCATTTT; CDR3 protein: CASSPLAGALDQPQHF
V gene: TRBV24-1; J gene: TRBJ1-2; clone size: -; D gene: TRBD1; CDR3 DNA: TGTGCCACCAGTGGTACCGGGACAGGGGACTATGGCTACACCTTC; CDR3 protein: CATSGTGTGDYGYTF
V gene: TRBV5-1; J gene: TRBJ2-1; clone size: -; D gene: TRBD2; CDR3 DNA: TGCGCCAGCAGCTCCGGGAGGAGCTCCTACAATGAGCAGTTCTTC; CDR3 protein: CASSSGRSSYNEQFF
V gene: TRBV11-3; J gene: TRBJ1-4; clone size: -; D gene: -; CDR3 DNA: TGTGCCAGCACGCGAACGGGGGTGAGCGAAAAACTGTTTTTT; CDR3 protein: CASTRTGVSEKLFF
V gene: TRBV30; J gene: TRBJ2-5; clone size: -; D gene: -; CDR3 DNA: TGTGCCCGTAACGGCAGGGTGGACGAGACCCAGTACTTC; CDR3 protein: CARNGRVDETQYF